The T cell receptor beta chain described here comes from a study of T cell responses to AZD1222 COVID-19 vaccine. Points on this clone: Its antigen is unidentified.

General observations from the study: Targeting of unmutated variant regions was reportedly seen in nearly half of spike-specific TCRs. The donor cohort was predominantly white British with a female majority, and clonal diversity may have been underestimated.

Second-dose groups at about 4 or about 12 weeks were pooled. The CDR3 spans 15 residues. Germline assignment: CDR1 MNHEY and CDR2 SMNVEV (reference sequence). V gave up 0 bases and J gave up 4 bases, with 13 bases separating them. Some clones are missing from TCRdb's copy, which holds only in-frame ones; the method was immunoSEQ multiplex PCR. The table records 100,000 to 150,000 clones, more than 80% of them present only once. The gene calls are TRBV27 and TRBJ2-7; tentative D call: TRBD1 (6 bases). This receptor was obtained from an adult who received the AZD1222 COVID-19 vaccine. The specimen was peripheral blood, collected 28 days after the second AZD1222 dose. The CDR3 bases are TGTGCCAGCAGTTTATCTAGGGGGAAGTTGTACGAGCAGTACTTC. Its translation is CASSLSRGKLYEQYF.